This TCR beta chain was observed in a study of shared clonotypes between healthy human individuals. The repertoire was sequenced with immunoSEQ multiplex PCR; TCRdb's copy has only in-frame clones and lacks some. The sample holds approximately 510,000 clones, 75% to 85% seen once. This clone was recorded once. As yet, its antigen is unknown. Each unsorted sample relied on 100 million or so PBMCs as its source of genomic DNA. Findings and limits, study-wide: Clonotype sharing among donors likely depends on sequencing depth.

Germline trimming cut 5 bases from V and 6 bases from J; bases unmatched to any gene: 13. Germline values: CDR1 LNHDA, CDR2 SQIVND (reference sequence). This CDR3 spans 17 amino acids. The TCR was taken from a woman aged 40-49 years in good health. Some clones in this sample may be carry-over from other donors' samples. The rearrangement uses TRBV19 and TRBJ2-1, with TRBD2 matching over 10 bases. The material sequenced was PBMCs. The CDR3 spells CASSVSLAGAYFNEQFF. The CDR3 DNA reads TGTGCCAGTAGTGTCTCCCTAGCGGGAGCTTATTTCAATGAGCAGTTCTTC.